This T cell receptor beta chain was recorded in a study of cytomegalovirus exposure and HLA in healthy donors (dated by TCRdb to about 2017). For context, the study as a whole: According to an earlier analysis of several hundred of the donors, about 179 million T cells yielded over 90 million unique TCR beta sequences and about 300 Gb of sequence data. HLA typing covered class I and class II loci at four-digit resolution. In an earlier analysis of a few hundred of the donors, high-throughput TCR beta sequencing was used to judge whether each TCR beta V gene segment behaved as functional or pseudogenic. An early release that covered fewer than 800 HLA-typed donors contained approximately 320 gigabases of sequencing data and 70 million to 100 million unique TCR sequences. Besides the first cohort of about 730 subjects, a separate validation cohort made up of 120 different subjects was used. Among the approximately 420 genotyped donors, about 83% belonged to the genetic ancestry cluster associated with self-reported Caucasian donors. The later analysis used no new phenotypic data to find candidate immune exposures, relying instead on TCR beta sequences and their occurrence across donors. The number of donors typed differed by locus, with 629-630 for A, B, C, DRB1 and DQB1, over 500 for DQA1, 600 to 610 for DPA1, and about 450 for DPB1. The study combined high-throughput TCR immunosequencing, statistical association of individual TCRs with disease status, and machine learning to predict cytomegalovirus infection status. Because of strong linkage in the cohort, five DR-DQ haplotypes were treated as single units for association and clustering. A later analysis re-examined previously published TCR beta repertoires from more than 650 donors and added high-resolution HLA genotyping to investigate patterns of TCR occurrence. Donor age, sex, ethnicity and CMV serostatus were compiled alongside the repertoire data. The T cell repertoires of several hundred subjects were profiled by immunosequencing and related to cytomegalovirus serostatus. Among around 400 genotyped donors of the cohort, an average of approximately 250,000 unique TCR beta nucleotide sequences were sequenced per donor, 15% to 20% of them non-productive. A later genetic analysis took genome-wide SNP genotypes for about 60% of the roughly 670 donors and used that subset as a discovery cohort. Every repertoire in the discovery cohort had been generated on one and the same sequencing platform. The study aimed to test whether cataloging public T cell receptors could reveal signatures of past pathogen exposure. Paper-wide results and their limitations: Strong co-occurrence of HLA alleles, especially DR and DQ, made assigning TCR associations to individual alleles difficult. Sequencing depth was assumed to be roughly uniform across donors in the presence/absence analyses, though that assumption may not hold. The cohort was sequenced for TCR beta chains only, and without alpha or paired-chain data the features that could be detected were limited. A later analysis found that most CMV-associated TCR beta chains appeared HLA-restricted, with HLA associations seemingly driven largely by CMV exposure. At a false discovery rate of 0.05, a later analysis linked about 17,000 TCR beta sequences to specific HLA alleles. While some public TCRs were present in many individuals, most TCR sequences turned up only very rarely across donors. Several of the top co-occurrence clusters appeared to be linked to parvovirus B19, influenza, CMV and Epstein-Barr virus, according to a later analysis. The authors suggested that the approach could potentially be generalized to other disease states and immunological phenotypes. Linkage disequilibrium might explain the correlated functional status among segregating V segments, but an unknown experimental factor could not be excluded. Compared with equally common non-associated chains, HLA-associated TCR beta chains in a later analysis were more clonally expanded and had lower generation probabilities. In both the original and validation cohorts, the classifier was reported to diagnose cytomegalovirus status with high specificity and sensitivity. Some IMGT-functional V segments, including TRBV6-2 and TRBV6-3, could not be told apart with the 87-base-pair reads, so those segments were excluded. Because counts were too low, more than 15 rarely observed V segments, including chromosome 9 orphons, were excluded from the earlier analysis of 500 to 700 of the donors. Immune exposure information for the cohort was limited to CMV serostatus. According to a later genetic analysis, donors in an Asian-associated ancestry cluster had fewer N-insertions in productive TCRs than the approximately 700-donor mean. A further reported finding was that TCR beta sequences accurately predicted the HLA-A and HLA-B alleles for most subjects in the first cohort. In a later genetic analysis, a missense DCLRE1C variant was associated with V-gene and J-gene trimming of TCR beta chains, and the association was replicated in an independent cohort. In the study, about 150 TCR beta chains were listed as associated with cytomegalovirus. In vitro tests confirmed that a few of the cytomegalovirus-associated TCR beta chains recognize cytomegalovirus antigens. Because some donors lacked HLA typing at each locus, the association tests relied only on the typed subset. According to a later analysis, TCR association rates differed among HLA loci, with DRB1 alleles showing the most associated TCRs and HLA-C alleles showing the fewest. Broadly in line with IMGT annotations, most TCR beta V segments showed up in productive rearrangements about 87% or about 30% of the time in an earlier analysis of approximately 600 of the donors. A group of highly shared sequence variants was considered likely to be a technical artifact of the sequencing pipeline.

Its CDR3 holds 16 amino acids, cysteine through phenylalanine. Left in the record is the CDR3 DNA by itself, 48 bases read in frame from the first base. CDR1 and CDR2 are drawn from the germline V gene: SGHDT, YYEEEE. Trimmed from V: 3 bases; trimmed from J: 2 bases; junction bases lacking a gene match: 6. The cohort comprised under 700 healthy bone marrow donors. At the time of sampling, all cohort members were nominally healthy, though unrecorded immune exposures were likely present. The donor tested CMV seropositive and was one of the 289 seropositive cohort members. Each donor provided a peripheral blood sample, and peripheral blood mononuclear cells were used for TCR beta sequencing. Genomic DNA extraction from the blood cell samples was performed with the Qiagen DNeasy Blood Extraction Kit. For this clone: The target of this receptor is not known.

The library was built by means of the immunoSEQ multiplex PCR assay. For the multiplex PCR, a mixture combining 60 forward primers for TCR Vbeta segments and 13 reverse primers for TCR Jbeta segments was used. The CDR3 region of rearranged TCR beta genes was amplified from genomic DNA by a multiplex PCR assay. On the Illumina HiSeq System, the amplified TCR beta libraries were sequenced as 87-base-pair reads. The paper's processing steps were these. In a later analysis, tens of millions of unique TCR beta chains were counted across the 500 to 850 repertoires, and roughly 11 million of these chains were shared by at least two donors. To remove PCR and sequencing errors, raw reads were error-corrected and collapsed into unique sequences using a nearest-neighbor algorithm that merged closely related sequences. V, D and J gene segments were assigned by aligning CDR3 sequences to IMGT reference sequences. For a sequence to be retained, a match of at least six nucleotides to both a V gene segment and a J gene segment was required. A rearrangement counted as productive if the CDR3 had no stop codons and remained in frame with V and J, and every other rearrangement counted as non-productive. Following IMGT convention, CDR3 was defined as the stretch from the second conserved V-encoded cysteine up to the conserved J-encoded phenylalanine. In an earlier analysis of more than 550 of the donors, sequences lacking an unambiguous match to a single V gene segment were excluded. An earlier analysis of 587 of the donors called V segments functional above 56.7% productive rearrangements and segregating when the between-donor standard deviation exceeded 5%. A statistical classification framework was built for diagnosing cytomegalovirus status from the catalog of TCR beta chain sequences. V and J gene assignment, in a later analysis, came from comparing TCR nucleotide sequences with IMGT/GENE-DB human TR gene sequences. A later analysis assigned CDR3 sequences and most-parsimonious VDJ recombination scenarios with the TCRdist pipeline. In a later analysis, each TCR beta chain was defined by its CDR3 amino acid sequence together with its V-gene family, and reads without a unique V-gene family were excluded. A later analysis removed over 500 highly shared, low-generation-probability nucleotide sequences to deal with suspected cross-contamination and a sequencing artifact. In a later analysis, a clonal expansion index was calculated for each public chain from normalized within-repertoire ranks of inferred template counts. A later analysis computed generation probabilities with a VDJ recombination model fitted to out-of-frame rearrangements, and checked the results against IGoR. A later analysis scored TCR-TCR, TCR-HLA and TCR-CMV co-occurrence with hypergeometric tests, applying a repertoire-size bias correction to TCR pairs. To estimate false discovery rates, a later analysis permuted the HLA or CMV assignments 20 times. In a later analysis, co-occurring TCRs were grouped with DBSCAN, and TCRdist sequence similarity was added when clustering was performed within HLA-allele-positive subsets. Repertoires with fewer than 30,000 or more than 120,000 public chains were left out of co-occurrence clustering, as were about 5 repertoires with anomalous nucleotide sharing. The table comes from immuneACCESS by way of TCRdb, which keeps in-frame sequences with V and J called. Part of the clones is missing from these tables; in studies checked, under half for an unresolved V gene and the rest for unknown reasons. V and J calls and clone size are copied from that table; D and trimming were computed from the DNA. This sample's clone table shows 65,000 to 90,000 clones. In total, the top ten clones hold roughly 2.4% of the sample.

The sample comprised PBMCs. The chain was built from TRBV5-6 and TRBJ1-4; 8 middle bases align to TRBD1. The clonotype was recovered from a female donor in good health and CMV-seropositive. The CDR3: CASSSERQGTNEKLFF. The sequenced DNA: TGTGCCAGCAGCTCCGAACGACAGGGGACTAATGAAAAACTGTTTTTT.